The 5 T cell receptor beta chains below were found in one sample sequenced in a study of cytomegalovirus exposure and HLA in healthy donors. Primers for the PCR totalled 60 Vbeta and 13 Jbeta. The data were produced by immunoSEQ multiplex PCR, yet TCRdb's version contains in-frame clones alone and is incomplete. The sample shows 84,000 or so clones, around four fifths of them seen only once. The source material was PBMCs. Receptor source: a male donor in good health and CMV-seronegative.

This clone was observed a few times. This chain connects TRBV12-5 to TRBJ2-1; 16 bases line up with TRBD2. The CDR3 has 17 amino acids. Germline values: CDR1 LGHNT, CDR2 FRNRAP. The ends lost 5 bases at V and 4 bases at J; junction bases unmatched: 5. CDR3 sequence reads: CASGTGLAGGIYNEQFF. Written as DNA, the CDR3 is TGTGCTAGTGGTACGGGACTAGCGGGGGGGATATACAATGAGCAGTTCTTC.

A few counts support this clone. The chain links TRBV4-3 to TRBJ1-5, with a tentative D call TRBD1 (5 bases). The CDR3 loop spans 15 amino acids. V lost 1 base to trimming and J lost 4 bases, with 11 bases between them. Germline assignment: CDR1 LGHNA and CDR2 YSLEER. CDR3 protein: CASSQGQGRNQPQHF. The CDR3 DNA is TGCGCCAGCAGCCAAGGGCAGGGAAGAAATCAGCCCCAGCATTTT.

The chain couples TRBV7-9 to TRBJ2-1, with D perhaps matching TRBD2 (7 bases). Germline V gives CDR1 SEHNR, CDR2 FQNEAQ (reference sequence). Trimming pared 5 bases from V and 5 bases from J, leaving 13 bases between. The CDR3 runs to 14 residues. The CDR3, as DNA: TGTGCCAGCAGCGGGAGGGGGTGGAACAATGAGCAGTTCTTC. It is translated as CASSGRGWNNEQFF.

This clone was counted a single time. J is TRBJ1-3 and V is TRBV5-4, with D tentatively TRBD1 (6 bases). Germline loops: CDR1 SGHNT, CDR2 YYREEE (reference sequence). The CDR3 has 16 residues. The V end lost 4 bases, the J end lost 0 bases, and 14 bases lay between the germline ends. The CDR3 protein is CASSTGQLSSGNTIYF. The CDR3 DNA follows: TGTGCCAGCAGCACCGGACAGCTCTCCTCTGGAAACACCATATATTTT.

V and J are TRBV10-3 and TRBJ2-1, with 7 bases matching TRBD1. The CDR3 is 14 residues long. With 2 bases clipped from V and 7 bases from J, the junction kept 5 bases outside the gene matches. Germline CDR1 is ENHRY and CDR2 is SYGVKD. CDR3 DNA: TGTGCCATCAGTGAGAGGACAGGAGTAAATGAGCAGTTCTTC. Protein: CAISERTGVNEQFF.